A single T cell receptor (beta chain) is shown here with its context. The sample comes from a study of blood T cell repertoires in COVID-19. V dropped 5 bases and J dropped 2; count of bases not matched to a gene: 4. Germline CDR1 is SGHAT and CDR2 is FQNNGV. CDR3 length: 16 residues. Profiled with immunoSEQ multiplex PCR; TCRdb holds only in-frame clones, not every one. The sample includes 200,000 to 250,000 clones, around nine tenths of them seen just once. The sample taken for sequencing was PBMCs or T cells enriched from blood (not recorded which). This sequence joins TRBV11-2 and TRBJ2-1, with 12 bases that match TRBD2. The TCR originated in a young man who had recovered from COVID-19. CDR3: CASSPRTSGTYNEQFF. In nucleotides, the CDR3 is TGTGCCAGCAGCCCGAGGACTAGCGGGACCTACAATGAGCAGTTCTTC.